This T cell receptor beta chain was found in a study of response to subunit inactivated influenza vaccine. Study results and limitations: Authors suggested seasonal influenza vaccinations each recruit few new T cells.

From germline, CDR1 is SGHTA and CDR2 FQGNSA. This CDR3 is 16 amino acids long. The V gene end was trimmed by 0 bases and the J gene end by 6 bases; junction bases not matched to a gene: 4. This clonotype was counted at least ten times. What it binds is not known. A single record per CDR3 protein comes from TCRdb applying MiXCR to the RT-PCR reads. In the table there are approximately 500,000 distinct CDR3 sequences, 11% to 15% of which are singletons. The chain joins TRBV7-2 to TRBJ2-1; 11 nucleotides agree with TRBD2. This TCR was recovered from a man between 50 and 59 years old who received an inactivated influenza vaccine. The input for sequencing was PBMCs from blood, taken less than 13 days after vaccination. The CDR3 DNA reads as TGTGCCAGCAGCTTAGCGCATAGCGGGAGGGGCAATGAGCAGTTCTTC. Protein sequence: CASSLAHSGRGNEQFF.